Following are 9 T cell receptor beta chains from one sample sequenced in a study of cytomegalovirus exposure and HLA in healthy donors. Primers for the PCR totalled 60 Vbeta and 13 Jbeta. Libraries were prepared by immunoSEQ multiplex PCR; TCRdb keeps only in-frame clonotypes and omits some of them. This sample has approximately 84,000 clones, with under 80% found just once. Sequenced input: PBMCs. The receptor source for this set is a man aged 35 to 55 in good health and CMV-seropositive.

The chain uses TRBV6-5 and TRBJ2-7; 12 bases align to TRBD1. V lost 6 bases and J lost 4; bases outside the gene matches: 7. The CDR3 runs 15 residues. From germline, CDR1 is MNHEY and CDR2 SVGAGI. The CDR3 DNA reads as TGTGCCAGCAGAAGCACGGGACAGGGGGCTTACGAGCAGTACTTC. It translates to CASRSTGQGAYEQYF.

The chain has TRBV5-5 and TRBJ2-6, with TRBD1 identical over 7 bases. The CDR3 is 14 residues long. Germline trimming cut 3 bases from V and 3 bases from J; bases unmatched to any gene: 0. The germline V gene encodes CDR1 SGHKS and CDR2 YYEKEE (reference sequence). CDR3 in amino acids: CASSSGGGANVLTF. CDR3 nucleotide sequence: TGTGCCAGCAGCTCAGGGGGTGGGGCCAACGTCCTGACTTTC.

The chain has TRBV7-9 and TRBJ2-3; 7 bases fit TRBD2. The germline V gene encodes CDR1 SEHNR and CDR2 FQNEAQ (reference sequence). V lost 5 bases, J lost 2 bases, and 13 bases stayed unmatched. This CDR3 spans 17 amino acids. The CDR3 region is CASSPGVTGGLTDTQYF. CDR3 in DNA: TGTGCCAGCAGCCCGGGGGTGACGGGAGGACTCACAGATACGCAGTATTTT.

This clone showed up just a few times. The rearrangement uses TRBV7-2 and TRBJ2-7; 8 nucleotides line up with TRBD1. The CDR3 extends over 14 amino acids. Germline loops: CDR1 SGHTA, CDR2 FQGNSA. Trimming cost V 3 bases and J 2 bases; bases outside gene matches: 3. The CDR3 region is CASSFSGGPYEQYF. CDR3 bases: TGTGCCAGCAGCTTTTCAGGGGGCCCCTACGAGCAGTACTTC.

The chain employs TRBV10-3 and TRBJ1-2; TRBD1 agrees at 8 bases. Germline V gives CDR1 ENHRY, CDR2 SYGVKD. This CDR3 region has 19 residues. V lost 0 bases to trimming and J lost 1 base; unmatched junction nucleotides: 13. CDR3 in amino acids: CAISESGPLGTGINYGYTF. The DNA of the CDR3 is TGTGCCATCAGTGAGTCGGGCCCTCTGGGGACAGGCATTAACTATGGCTACACCTTC.

The rearrangement uses TRBV5-8 and TRBJ1-1; TRBD1 matches at 8 bases. CDR3 length: 14 amino acids. Trimming removed 3 bases from V and 4 bases from J; junction bases left unmatched: 5. CDR1 and CDR2 (germline): SGHTS, YDEGEE. The CDR3 spells CASSSTGGTTEAFF. In nucleotides, the CDR3 is TGTGCCAGCAGCTCTACAGGGGGGACCACTGAAGCTTTCTTT.

The V gene is TRBV14, the J gene TRBJ2-6; 7 positions match TRBD1. Germline CDR1 reads SGHDN; CDR2 reads FVKESK. CDR3 size: 17 residues. The V segment lost 4 bases and the J segment 0 bases; nucleotides outside the gene matches: 6. CDR3 loop: CASSRGTVSSGANVLTF. The CDR3 DNA reads as TGTGCCAGCAGCCGAGGGACAGTAAGCTCTGGGGCCAACGTCCTGACTTTC.

J is TRBJ2-5 and V is TRBV28; D is possibly TRBD1 (5 bases). Between the trimmed V and J ends, which lost 5 bases and 6 bases, there was a span of 13 bases. CDR1 and CDR2 (germline): MDHEN, SYDVKM. This CDR3 spans 13 amino acids. This CDR3 reads CASSTSGLQTQYF. In DNA form, the CDR3 reads TGTGCCAGCAGTACCTCAGGGTTACAGACCCAGTACTTC.

The J gene is TRBJ2-1, the V gene TRBV5-4, with 10 nucleotides matching TRBD2. CDR3 length: 13 residues. Trimming cost V 6 bases and J 8 bases; bases outside gene matches: 5. Germline V gene data show CDR1 as SGHNT and CDR2 as YYREEE (reference sequence). This CDR3 is CASNPGTSDEQFF. The DNA of the CDR3 is TGTGCCAGCAACCCCGGGACTAGCGATGAGCAGTTCTTC.